The source of this T cell receptor beta chain is a study of T cell changes during pregnancy in multiple sclerosis. With 7 bases removed from V and 1 base from J, the gap between germline ends came to 10 bases. The germline V gene has CDR1 MGHRA and CDR2 YSYEKL. This CDR3 is built from 13 residues. Measured with immunoSEQ multiplex PCR; TCRdb has only the in-frame clones, and not every one. The sample holds 40,000 to 60,000 clones, about 91% seen once. V and J are TRBV4-1 and TRBJ1-1; D is uncertain. The receptor was derived from a female donor with multiple sclerosis, enrolled in a pregnancy study. The sample here was CD8+ T cells from peripheral blood mononuclear cells, taken in the second trimester of pregnancy. This chain's CDR3 is CASTPTQNTEAFF. The CDR3 DNA is TGCGCCAGCACCCCAACACAGAACACTGAAGCTTTCTTT.